This TCR beta chain was recovered during a study of T cell changes during pregnancy in multiple sclerosis. The V end was cut by 0 bases, the J end by 6 bases, with 6 bases between. The CDR3 runs 12 residues. Germline CDR1 and CDR2: SGHNT and YYREEE (reference sequence). Only in-frame clones appear in the TCRdb table, and some are missing; sequencing was by immunoSEQ multiplex PCR. This table has approximately 28,000 clones, about 88% appearing once. This rearrangement joins TRBV5-4 to TRBJ1-1, with D unclear. The sequencing here drew on CD8+ T cells from peripheral blood mononuclear cells, taken in the second trimester of pregnancy. The receptor comes from a female donor with multiple sclerosis, enrolled in a pregnancy study. The chain's CDR3 is CASSLAGSEAFF. CDR3 bases: TGTGCCAGCAGCTTGGCGGGATCTGAAGCTTTCTTT. The variable domain in full, with the rest retrieved from reference TRBV5-4 and TRBJ1-1, is ETGVTQSPTHLIKTRGQQVTLRCSSQSGHNTVSWYQQALGQGPQFIFQYYREEENGRGNFPPRFSGLQFPNYSSELNVNALELDDSALYLCASSLAGSEAFFGQGTRLTVV.